The rows below give T cell receptor beta chains drawn from one sample of a study of blood T cell repertoires in COVID-19. Only in-frame clones appear in the TCRdb table, and some are missing; sequencing was by immunoSEQ multiplex PCR. Among around 140,000 clones listed, 84% were seen once. The sequenced sample consisted of PBMCs or T cells enriched from blood (not recorded which). All receptors derive from a man aged 35-49 years with acute COVID-19. CDR3s include the opening cysteine and the closing phenylalanine or tryptophan. D genes are given only for firm matches. Clone size appears in some rows only: once, few, many, or a class for an expanded clone.

CDR3	DNA	size	V	J	D
CASSGTGNGYTF	TGTGCCAGCAGCGGGACAGGCAATGGCTACACCTTC	NA	TRBV11-1	TRBJ1-2	TRBD1
CASSLAATVSTDTQYF	TGCGCCAGCAGCTTGGCAGCGACCGTTAGCACAGATACGCAGTATTTT	NA	TRBV5-1	TRBJ2-3	NA
CASSQGQGASKPQHF	TGTGCCAGCAGCCAGGGACAGGGGGCGAGCAAGCCCCAGCATTTT	NA	TRBV3-1/TRBV3-2	TRBJ1-5	TRBD1
CASSPPGAGADTQYF	TGTGCCAGCAGTCCACCAGGGGCGGGAGCAGATACGCAGTATTTT	few	TRBV28	TRBJ2-3	NA
CASSDWKTGGNGYTF	TGTGCCAGCAGTGATTGGAAGACAGGGGGTAATGGCTACACCTTC	NA	TRBV25-1	TRBJ1-2	TRBD1
CASSGDRHNEQFF	TGTGCCAGCAGTGGGGACAGACACAATGAGCAGTTCTTC	NA	TRBV2	TRBJ2-1	TRBD1
CASSVGTGTSGGAGSNEQFF	TGTGCCAGCAGCGTCGGAACCGGGACTAGCGGGGGGGCAGGGTCCAATGAGCAGTTCTTC	NA	TRBV9	TRBJ2-1	TRBD2
CASNGQGGNQPQHF	TGTGCCAGCAACGGACAGGGTGGCAATCAGCCCCAGCATTTT	few	TRBV28	TRBJ1-5	TRBD1
CASSLGNSGSSYEQYF	TGTGCCAGCAGCTTAGGGAATAGCGGGTCTTCCTACGAGCAGTACTTC	NA	TRBV11-2	TRBJ2-7	TRBD2
CSVSDSMNTEAFF	TGCAGCGTCTCCGACAGCATGAACACTGAAGCTTTCTTT	few	TRBV29-1	TRBJ1-1	NA
CASSLYEGRRTEAFF	TGTGCCAGCAGCTTGTACGAGGGTAGGAGAACTGAAGCTTTCTTT	once	TRBV5-8	TRBJ1-1	NA
CASGGKAPLHF	TGTGCCAGTGGGGGGAAAGCACCCCTCCACTTT	NA	TRBV19	TRBJ1-6	NA
CAISEGTDNSPLHF	TGTGCCATCAGTGAAGGGACAGATAATTCACCCCTCCACTTT	NA	TRBV10-3	TRBJ1-6	TRBD1
CASSRGAQGNQPQHF	TGTGCCAGCTCCCGGGGGGCGCAGGGCAATCAGCCCCAGCATTTT	NA	TRBV27	TRBJ1-5	NA
CASSLASNTEAFF	TGTGCCAGCAGCTTAGCCTCGAACACTGAAGCTTTCTTT	NA	TRBV3-1/TRBV3-2	TRBJ1-1	NA
CASSASYEQYF	TGTGCCAGCTCCGCGTCCTACGAGCAGTACTTC	few	TRBV7-9	TRBJ2-7	NA
CASSPRYTPPGSADTQYF	TGTGCCAGCTCACCACGATATACCCCTCCGGGTAGCGCAGATACGCAGTATTTT	NA	TRBV18	TRBJ2-3	NA
CASRAGEGTDTQYF	TGTGCCAGCAGGGCGGGGGAGGGTACAGATACGCAGTATTTT	NA	TRBV9	TRBJ2-3	TRBD2
CASSLDYGEVGEKLFF	TGTGCCAGCAGCTTAGATTACGGGGAGGTCGGTGAAAAACTGTTTTTT	NA	TRBV11-2	TRBJ1-4	NA
CASSLQGANEKLFF	TGTGCCAGCAGCCTCCAGGGGGCTAATGAAAAACTGTTTTTT	NA	TRBV5-4	TRBJ1-4	TRBD1
CASSPPQNLYEQYF	TGTGCCAGCTCACCACCACAGAACCTTTACGAGCAGTACTTC	NA	TRBV18	TRBJ2-7	NA
CAWSPGTYSNQPQHF	TGTGCCTGGAGCCCCGGGACATATAGCAATCAGCCCCAGCATTTT	NA	TRBV30	TRBJ1-5	NA
CAWSPKGQNSGNTIYF	TGTGCCTGGAGTCCGAAGGGACAGAACTCTGGAAACACCATATATTTT	few	TRBV30	TRBJ1-3	TRBD1
CASRSDGRALEQYF	TGTGCCAGCAGATCAGACGGGAGGGCCCTCGAGCAGTACTTC	NA	TRBV6-5	TRBJ2-7	TRBD2
CASSELGGKSYSPLHF	TGTGCCAGCAGTGAATTGGGGGGAAAGTCCTATTCACCCCTCCACTTT	NA	TRBV2	TRBJ1-6	NA
CAWTLPGSPYEQYF	TGTGCCTGGACCCTCCCGGGGTCCCCCTACGAGCAGTACTTC	NA	TRBV30	TRBJ2-7	NA
CASSPGKIARQDGYTF	TGTGCCAGCAGCCCGGGGAAGATCGCCAGACAAGATGGCTACACCTTC	NA	TRBV5-4	TRBJ1-2	NA
CASRGLAAYNEQFF	TGTGCCAGCAGGGGACTAGCGGCATACAATGAGCAGTTCTTC	NA	TRBV2	TRBJ2-1	TRBD2